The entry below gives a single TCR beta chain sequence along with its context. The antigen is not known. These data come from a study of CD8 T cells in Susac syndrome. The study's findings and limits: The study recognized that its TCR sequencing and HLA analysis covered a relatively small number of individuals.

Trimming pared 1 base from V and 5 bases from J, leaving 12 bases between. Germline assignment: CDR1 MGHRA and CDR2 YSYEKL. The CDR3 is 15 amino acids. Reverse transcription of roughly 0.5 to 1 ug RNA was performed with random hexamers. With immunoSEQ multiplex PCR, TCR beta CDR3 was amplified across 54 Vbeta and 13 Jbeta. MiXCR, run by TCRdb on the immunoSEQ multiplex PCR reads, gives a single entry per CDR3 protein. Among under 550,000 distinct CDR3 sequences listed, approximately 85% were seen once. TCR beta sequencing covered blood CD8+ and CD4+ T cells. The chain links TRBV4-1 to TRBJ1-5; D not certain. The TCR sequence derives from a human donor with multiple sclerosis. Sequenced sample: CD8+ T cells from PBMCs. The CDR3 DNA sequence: TGCGCCAGCAGCCAAGTTTTGGGAGGCGATCAGCCCCAGCATTTT. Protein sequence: CASSQVLGGDQPQHF.